These 15 T cell receptor beta chains came from one sample sequenced in a study of neurological immune-mediated disorders. TCRdb reprocessed the 5' RACE reads via MiXCR and lists one record per CDR3 protein. Of fewer than 90,000 distinct CDR3 sequences in the sample, 10% were seen once. What was sequenced was PBMCs. These receptors all come from a man in his forties in good health.

This clonotype came up many times. The chain is built from TRBV7-8 and TRBJ2-7; no clear D. Germline assignment: CDR1 SGHVS and CDR2 FQNEAQ. The CDR3 extends over 12 amino acids. Deletions cut 1 base from V and 6 bases from J, with 7 bases between. Here the CDR3 DNA reads TGTGCCAGCAGCTTAGGCCCGTCCGAGCAGTACTTC. Its translation is CASSLGPSEQYF. The full variable domain, completed using reference TRBV7-8 and TRBJ2-7, is GAGVSQSPRYKVAKRGQDVALRCDPISGHVSLFWYQQALGQGPEFLTYFQNEAQLDKSGLPSDRFFAERPEGSVSTLKIQRTQQEDSAVYLCASSLGPSEQYFGPGTRLTVT.

This clonotype was picked up many times. DNA for the CDR3: TGTGCCAGCAGAGCAGACCTCCGGAACACCGGGGAGCTGTTTTTT. Protein sequence: CASRADLRNTGELFF. The V and J genes are TRBV12-3 or TRBV12-4 and TRBJ2-2; no firm D call. The CDR3 covers 15 residues. With 6 bases removed from V and 1 base from J, the gap between germline ends came to 12 bases.

This clonotype turned up a few times. This chain links TRBV7-6 with TRBJ2-3; 13 bases match TRBD2. The CDR3 runs 17 residues. Germline lookup yields CDR1 SGHVS and CDR2 FNYEAQ. J was trimmed by 3 bases and V by 1 base; bases with no gene match: 4. The CDR3 DNA reads TGTGCCAGCAGCTTAGGGACTAGCGGGAGTTGGACAGATACGCAGTATTTT. It translates to CASSLGTSGSWTDTQYF.

This clonotype was picked up many times. V usage is TRBV9 and J usage is TRBJ2-2; D is unresolved. The CDR3 runs 13 residues. Trimming stripped 2 bases from V and 5 bases from J, with 7 bases between. The germline CDR1 and CDR2 sequences are SGDLS and YYNGEE. DNA for the CDR3: TGTGCCAGCAGCGTGTGGGGTACCGGGGAGCTGTTTTTT. Encoded protein: CASSVWGTGELFF. Using reference TRBV9 and TRBJ2-2 for the parts outside the CDR3, the full variable domain is DSGVTQTPKHLITATGQRVTLRCSPRSGDLSVYWYQQSLDQGLQFLIQYYNGEERAKGNILERFSAQQFPDLHSELNLSSLELGDSALYFCASSVWGTGELFFGEGSRLTVL.

On this clonotype itself: Just one base apart from a much larger clone, this may be a read error. The V call is TRBV7-9, the J call TRBJ2-3, with D possibly matching TRBD2 (5 bases). CDR3 length: 16 residues. Germline-derived CDR1 and CDR2 are SEHNR and FQNEAQ (reference sequence). The CDR3 protein is CASSLPVGSPTDTKYF. The CDR3 coding sequence is TGTGCCAGCAGCTTACCAGTGGGGAGCCCCACAGATACGAAGTATTTT.

At least ten counts were recorded for this clonotype. This sequence joins TRBV5-1 and TRBJ2-1, with a tentative D call TRBD2 (5 bases). Per germline, CDR1 SGHRS and CDR2 YFSETQ. V gave up 0 bases and J gave up 6 bases, with 10 bases separating them. The CDR3 is 14 residues long. The CDR3 is CASSLVEVGNEQFF. CDR3 DNA: TGCGCCAGCAGCTTGGTGGAGGTAGGCAATGAGCAGTTCTTC.

This clonotype was found many times. This chain joins TRBV9 and TRBJ1-2; no clear D. In germline, CDR1 is SGDLS, CDR2 YYNGEE. V lost 3 bases and J lost 5, with 20 bases in between. The CDR3 runs to 16 residues. Here the CDR3 DNA reads TGTGCCAGCAGCGGCTTGGGCGGACTCCCCGGGTATGGCTACACCTTC. Residues: CASSGLGGLPGYGYTF.

The table lists this clonotype with many counts. This rearrangement joins TRBV14 to TRBJ2-3, with D maybe TRBD2 (6 bases). The germline CDR1 and CDR2 sequences are SGHDN and FVKESK. CDR3 length: 13 amino acids. Trimming took off 1 base at V and 6 bases at J, with 8 bases between the two ends. The CDR3 protein is CASSQGAGDTQYF. CDR3 nucleotide sequence: TGTGCCAGCAGCCAAGGGGCGGGGGATACGCAGTATTTT.

This clonotype has a count of ten or more. The chain uses TRBV27 and TRBJ2-1, with D perhaps matching TRBD2 (6 bases). Germline V CDR1 and CDR2: MNHEY, SMNVEV (reference sequence). Trimming left V 3 bases short and J 4 bases short, with 16 bases between. The CDR3 has 16 amino acids. The CDR3, as DNA: TGTGCCAGCAGTTTCAGGGCGGGAACCAGATACAATGAGCAGTTCTTC. It yields the protein CASSFRAGTRYNEQFF.

The CDR3 spells CSVVLSSYEQYF. CDR3 sequence (DNA): TGCAGCGTCGTCCTAAGCTCCTACGAGCAGTACTTC. This chain joins TRBV29-1 and TRBJ2-7; D is unresolved. The V gene's germline CDR1 is SQVTM and CDR2 ANQGSEA. The CDR3 length is 12 residues. Between the trimmed V and J ends, which lost 6 bases and 0 bases, there was a span of 9 bases.

This clonotype was counted at least ten times. CDR3 residues: CASWGSGSVYVQYF. Here the CDR3 DNA reads TGTGCCAGCTGGGGAAGCGGGAGTGTTTATGTGCAGTACTTC. The rearrangement uses TRBV27 and TRBJ2-7; 8 nucleotides align to TRBD2. Per germline, CDR1 MNHEY and CDR2 SMNVEV (reference sequence). J was trimmed by 9 bases and V by 8 bases; bases with no gene match: 15. The CDR3 is 14 amino acids.

This clonotype was counted at least ten times. The chain's CDR3 is CSARPGQGAGDTQYF. The DNA of the CDR3 is TGCAGTGCTAGGCCGGGACAGGGGGCCGGAGATACGCAGTATTTT. The chain employs TRBV20-1 and TRBJ2-3, with 12 bases matching TRBD1. V gave up 3 bases and J gave up 5 bases; unmatched junction bases: 6. Germline lookup yields CDR1 DFQATT and CDR2 SNEGSKA (reference sequence). This CDR3 spans 15 amino acids.

This clonotype was counted ten times or more. The chain has TRBV11-2 and TRBJ2-3, with TRBD2 matching over 8 bases. Unmatched junction bases numbered 9, after V lost 4 bases and J lost 3 bases. The CDR3 sequence is 16 residues long. Germline V gene sequence: CDR1 SGHAT, CDR2 FQNNGV. The CDR3 sequence is CASSSPTSGDTDTQYF. For the CDR3, the DNA is TGTGCCAGCAGCTCTCCCACTAGCGGCGATACAGATACGCAGTATTTT.

This clonotype was observed many times. The rearrangement links TRBV5-1 to TRBJ2-7; 11 bases are shared with TRBD1. Germline V gives CDR1 SGHRS, CDR2 YFSETQ. This CDR3 region has 15 residues. J lost 5 bases, V lost 0 bases, and 4 bases had no gene match. The CDR3 reads CASSLGDRGANEQYF. In DNA form, the CDR3 reads TGCGCCAGCAGCTTGGGGGACAGGGGGGCCAACGAGCAGTACTTC.

This clonotype was observed at least ten times. The DNA for the CDR3 is TGTGCCAGCAGTTTTAGCGGGAGGGGCACCGGGGAGCTGTTTTTT. It yields the protein CASSFSGRGTGELFF. The V call is TRBV28, the J call TRBJ2-2; 11 nucleotides align to TRBD2. With V trimmed by 3 bases and J by 4 bases, 1 base remained unmatched. The germline gives CDR1 MDHEN, CDR2 SYDVKM. The CDR3 is 15 residues long.